The next 14 T cell receptor beta chains were all read from a single sample in a study of shared clonotypes between healthy human individuals. The protocol was immunoSEQ multiplex PCR, while the TCRdb copy is restricted to in-frame clones and leaves out a portion. Here the sample spans approximately 2.5 million clones, over 85% being singletons. The sequenced material came from naive CD4+ T cells from PBMCs. Indicated subset: CD45RA+ positively selected. The receptors stem from a man younger than 30 in good health. Some clones in this sample may be carry-over from other donors' samples.

With regard to this clone: This sample includes further DNA sequences coding for the same CDR3. The CDR3 sequence: CASRPGQGYNEQFF. The CDR3, as DNA: TGTGCCAGCAGACCGGGACAGGGGTACAATGAGCAGTTCTTC. This chain links TRBV28 with TRBJ2-1; 10 bases fit TRBD1. Germline V CDR1 and CDR2: MDHEN, SYDVKM. This CDR3 contains 14 residues. Losses at the gene ends were 6 bases for V and 4 bases for J; bases not matched to a gene: 3.

The genes are TRBV7-9 and TRBJ2-1, with D possibly called TRBD1 or TRBD2 (6 bases each). The CDR3 loop spans 17 amino acids. With 6 bases removed from V and 4 bases from J, the gap between germline ends came to 22 bases. Germline V gene data show CDR1 as SEHNR and CDR2 as FQNEAQ (reference sequence). CDR3 DNA: TGTGCCAGCAGTCGGGACGCGGGACAAGGATTTTACAATGAGCAGTTCTTC. Translation gives CASSRDAGQGFYNEQFF. The full variable domain, with the rest looked up from reference TRBV7-9 and TRBJ2-1, is DTGVSQNPRHKITKRGQNVTFRCDPISEHNRLYWYRQTLGQGPEFLTYFQNEAQLEKSRLLSDRFSAERPKGSFSTLEIQRTEQGDSAMYLCASSRDAGQGFYNEQFFGPGTRLTVL.

Here the CDR3 DNA reads TGTGCCATCAAAGAAGGGACTAGCGGGAGGGTTTGGGGGAATGAGCAGTTCTTC. Its protein product is CAIKEGTSGRVWGNEQFF. The chain joins TRBV10-3 to TRBJ2-1; 16 positions match TRBD2. The CDR3 has 18 residues. Germline trimming cut 7 bases from V and 7 bases from J; bases unmatched to any gene: 13. In germline, CDR1 is ENHRY, CDR2 SYGVKD.

Written as DNA, the CDR3 is TGTGCCAGCAGTCCGGGGACATCAGCAACTAATGAAAAACTGTTTTTT. Amino acid sequence: CASSPGTSATNEKLFF. The V and J genes are TRBV2 and TRBJ1-4, with a weak D call TRBD1 (6 bases). Per germline, CDR1 SNHLY and CDR2 FYNNEI. The CDR3 runs 16 residues. The V gene lost 5 bases and the J gene lost 0 bases, with 13 bases spanning the gap. The variable domain in full, with the rest retrieved from reference TRBV2 and TRBJ1-4, is EPEVTQTPSHQVTQMGQEVILRCVPISNHLYFYWYRQILGQKVEFLVSFYNNEISEKSEIFDDQFSVERPDGSNFTLKIRSTKLEDSAMYFCASSPGTSATNEKLFFGSGTQLSVL.

The chain uses TRBV7-2 and TRBJ1-5, with 7 bases lining up with TRBD1. Germline lookup yields CDR1 SGHTA and CDR2 FQGNSA. Unmatched junction bases numbered 14, after V lost 4 bases and J lost 2 bases. This CDR3 is 18 amino acids long. The CDR3: CASSSAKTGTQGNQPQHF. In nucleotides, the CDR3 is TGTGCCAGCAGCTCAGCCAAGACAGGGACCCAAGGCAATCAGCCCCAGCATTTT.

The chain is built from TRBV11-2 and TRBJ1-5, with a weak D call TRBD1 (5 bases). The CDR3 spans 13 residues. Trimming removed 5 bases from V and 3 bases from J, with 8 bases in between. Germline loops: CDR1 SGHAT, CDR2 FQNNGV. CDR3 sequence: CASSGGVNQPQHF. The CDR3 nucleotides are TGTGCCAGCAGCGGGGGAGTCAATCAGCCCCAGCATTTT.

This sequence joins TRBV5-4 and TRBJ2-2; no definite D call. The CDR3 totals 16 residues. Germline V gives CDR1 SGHNT, CDR2 YYREEE (reference sequence). Trimming left V 0 bases short and J 3 bases short, with 12 bases between. CDR3 in amino acids: CASSLAPLKDTGELFF. CDR3 sequence (DNA): TGTGCCAGCAGCTTGGCTCCCCTTAAGGACACCGGGGAGCTGTTTTTT. The full variable domain, its missing parts supplied by reference TRBV5-4 and TRBJ2-2, is ETGVTQSPTHLIKTRGQQVTLRCSSQSGHNTVSWYQQALGQGPQFIFQYYREEENGRGNFPPRFSGLQFPNYSSELNVNALELDDSALYLCASSLAPLKDTGELFFGEGSRLTVL.

The gene calls are TRBV28 and TRBJ2-2; TRBD2 aligns across 8 bases. Germline CDR1 reads MDHEN; CDR2 reads SYDVKM. The J segment lost 4 bases and the V segment lost 5 bases, leaving 9 bases of the junction unmatched. The CDR3 loop spans 16 amino acids. The CDR3 coding sequence is TGTGCCAGCAGTGCCCTAAGCGGGAGTGGCACCGGGGAGCTGTTTTTT. Amino acid sequence: CASSALSGSGTGELFF. Full variable domain (missing parts from reference TRBV28 and TRBJ2-2): DVKVTQSSRYLVKRTGEKVFLECVQDMDHENMFWYRQDPGLGLRLIYFSYDVKMKEKGDIPEGYSVSREKKERFSLILESASTNQTSMYLCASSALSGSGTGELFFGEGSRLTVL.

The chain uses TRBV5-1 and TRBJ1-2; D is unresolved. Germline assignment: CDR1 SGHRS and CDR2 YFSETQ. The CDR3 sequence is 15 residues long. V lost 0 bases, J lost 0 bases, and 9 bases lay in between. The CDR3 coding sequence is TGCGCCAGCAGCTTGGTCGAGGACCCTAACTATGGCTACACCTTC. Its translation: CASSLVEDPNYGYTF. The full variable domain, rest sourced from reference TRBV5-1 and TRBJ1-2, is KAGVTQTPRYLIKTRGQQVTLSCSPISGHRSVSWYQQTPGQGLQFLFEYFSETQRNKGNFPGRFSGRQFSNSRSEMNVSTLELGDSALYLCASSLVEDPNYGYTFGSGTRLTVV.

The chain links TRBV9 to TRBJ2-1, with TRBD2 matching 9 bases. CDR1 is SGDLS, CDR2 YYNGEE, per germline. Losses at the gene ends were 0 bases for V and 7 bases for J; bases not matched to a gene: 5. The CDR3 is 15 residues long. The CDR3 DNA follows: TGTGCCAGCAGCGTAGGTAGCGGGAGTTGGAATGAGCAGTTCTTC. Translating gives CASSVGSGSWNEQFF.

V usage is TRBV9 and J usage is TRBJ1-2, with 7 bases identical to TRBD1. The V gene end was trimmed by 0 bases and the J gene end by 3 bases; junction bases not matched to a gene: 5. The CDR3 length is 15 residues. CDR1 and CDR2 from the germline V gene are SGDLS and YYNGEE. Here the CDR3 DNA reads TGTGCCAGCAGCGTAGCTACCAGGGGGGACTATGGCTACACCTTC. It specifies CASSVATRGDYGYTF.

The CDR3 reads CASSQTGGPYEQYF. The CDR3, as DNA: TGTGCCAGCAGCCAAACGGGAGGGCCCTACGAGCAGTACTTC. The gene calls are TRBV4-2 and TRBJ2-7; 8 bases are a match to TRBD2. The CDR3 spans 14 residues. Unmatched junction bases numbered 2, after V lost 2 bases and J lost 2 bases. Germline-derived CDR1 and CDR2 are LGHNA and YNFKEQ.

About this clone itself: Other DNA sequences in this sample translate to the same CDR3. The chain couples TRBV5-1 to TRBJ1-1; 8 positions agree with TRBD1. Germline values: CDR1 SGHRS, CDR2 YFSETQ. The CDR3 is 13 amino acids. The trim removed 0 bases at V and 6 bases at J, leaving 1 base unmatched. The CDR3 spells CASSLEQGAEAFF. The CDR3 region has the DNA TGCGCCAGCAGCTTGGAACAGGGGGCTGAAGCTTTCTTT.

The CDR3 sequence: CASSIRTGRYEQYF. The CDR3 DNA reads TGTGCCAGCAGTATCCGGACAGGGCGCTACGAGCAGTACTTC. The genes are TRBV27 and TRBJ2-7; TRBD1 matches 8 bases. The CDR3 consists of 14 residues. The J segment lost 3 bases and the V segment lost 5 bases, leaving 6 bases of the junction unmatched. Germline CDR1 reads MNHEY; CDR2 reads SMNVEV (reference sequence).